This T cell receptor beta chain was sequenced for a study of blood T cell repertoires in COVID-19. Method: immunoSEQ multiplex PCR; TCRdb's copy keeps in-frame clones and lacks some. This table has over 150,000 clones, around 84% appearing once. V shed 4 bases, J shed 4 bases, and the junction held 7 bases outside the gene matches. Germline CDR1 reads SGDLS; CDR2 reads YYNGEE. The CDR3 is 14 residues long. The V call is TRBV9, the J call TRBJ2-7, with 8 nucleotides matching TRBD1. Specimen: PBMCs or T cells enriched from blood (not recorded which). The clonotype was recovered from a man over 45 who had recovered from COVID-19. CDR3 bases: TGTGCCAGCAGCAAACAGACAGGGGAATACGAGCAGTACTTC. Protein sequence: CASSKQTGEYEQYF.